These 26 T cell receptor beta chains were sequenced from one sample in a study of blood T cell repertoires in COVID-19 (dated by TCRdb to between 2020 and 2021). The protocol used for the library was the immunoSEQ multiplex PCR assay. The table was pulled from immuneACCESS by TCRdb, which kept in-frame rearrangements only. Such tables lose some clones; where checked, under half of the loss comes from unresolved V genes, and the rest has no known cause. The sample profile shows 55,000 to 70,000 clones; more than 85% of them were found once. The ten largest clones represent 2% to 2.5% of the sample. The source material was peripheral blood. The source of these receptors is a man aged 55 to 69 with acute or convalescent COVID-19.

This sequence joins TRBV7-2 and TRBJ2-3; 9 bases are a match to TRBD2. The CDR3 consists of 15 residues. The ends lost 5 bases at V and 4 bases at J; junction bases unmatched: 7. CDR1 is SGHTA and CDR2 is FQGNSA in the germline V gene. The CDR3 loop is CASSQLASGADTQYF. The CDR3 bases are TGTGCCAGCAGCCAGCTGGCTAGCGGGGCAGATACGCAGTATTTT.

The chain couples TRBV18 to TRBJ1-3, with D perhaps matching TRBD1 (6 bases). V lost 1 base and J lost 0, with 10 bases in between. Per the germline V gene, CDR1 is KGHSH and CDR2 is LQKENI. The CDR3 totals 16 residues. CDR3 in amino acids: CASSPRDTYSGNTIYF. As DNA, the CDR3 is TGTGCCAGCTCACCACGGGACACTTACTCTGGAAACACCATATATTTT.

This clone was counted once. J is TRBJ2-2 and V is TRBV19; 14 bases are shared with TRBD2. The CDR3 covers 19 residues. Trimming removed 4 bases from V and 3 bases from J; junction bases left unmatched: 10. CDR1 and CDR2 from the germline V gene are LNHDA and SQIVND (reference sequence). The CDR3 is CASSTSRLAGGMYTGELFF. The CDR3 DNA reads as TGTGCCAGTAGTACTTCCAGACTAGCGGGAGGGATGTACACCGGGGAGCTGTTTTTT.

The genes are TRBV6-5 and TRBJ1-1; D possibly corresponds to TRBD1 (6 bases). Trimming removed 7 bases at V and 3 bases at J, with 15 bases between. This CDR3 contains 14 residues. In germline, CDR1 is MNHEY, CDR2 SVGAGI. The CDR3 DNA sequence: TGTGCCAGCATGGCGGACAGAAGACACACTGAAGCTTTCTTT. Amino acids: CASMADRRHTEAFF.

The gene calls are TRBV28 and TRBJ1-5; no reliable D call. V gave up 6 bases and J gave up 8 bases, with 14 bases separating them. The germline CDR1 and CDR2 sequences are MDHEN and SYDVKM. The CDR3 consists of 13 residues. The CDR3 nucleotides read TGTGCCAGCAGCCACGGTCCCGGTAAGCCCCAGCATTTT. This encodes CASSHGPGKPQHF.

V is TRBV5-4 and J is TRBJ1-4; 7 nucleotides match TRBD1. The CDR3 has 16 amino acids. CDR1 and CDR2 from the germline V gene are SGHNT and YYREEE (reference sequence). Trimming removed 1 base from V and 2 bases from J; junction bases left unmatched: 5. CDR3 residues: CASSLNRGVTNEKLFF. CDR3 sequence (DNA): TGTGCCAGCAGCTTGAACAGGGGCGTGACTAATGAAAAACTGTTTTTT.

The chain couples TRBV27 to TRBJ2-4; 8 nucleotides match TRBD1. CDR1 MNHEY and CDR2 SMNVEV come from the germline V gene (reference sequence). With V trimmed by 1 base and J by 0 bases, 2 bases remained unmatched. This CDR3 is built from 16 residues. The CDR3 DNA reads TGTGCCAGCAGTTTATTTGGGACAGGAGCCAAAAACATTCAGTACTTC. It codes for CASSLFGTGAKNIQYF.

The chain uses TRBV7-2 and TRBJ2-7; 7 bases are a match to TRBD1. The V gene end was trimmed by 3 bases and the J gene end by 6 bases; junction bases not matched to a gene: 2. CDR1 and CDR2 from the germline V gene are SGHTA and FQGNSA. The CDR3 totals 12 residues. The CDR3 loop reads CASSLTGIEQYF. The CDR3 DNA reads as TGTGCCAGCAGCTTGACAGGGATCGAGCAGTACTTC.

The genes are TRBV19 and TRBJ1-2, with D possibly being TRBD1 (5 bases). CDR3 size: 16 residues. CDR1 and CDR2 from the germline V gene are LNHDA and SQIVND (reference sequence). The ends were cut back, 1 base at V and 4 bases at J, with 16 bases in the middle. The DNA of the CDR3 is TGTGCCAGTAGTATAGGTTTCGGAGGGGTCGGCTATGGCTACACCTTC. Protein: CASSIGFGGVGYGYTF.

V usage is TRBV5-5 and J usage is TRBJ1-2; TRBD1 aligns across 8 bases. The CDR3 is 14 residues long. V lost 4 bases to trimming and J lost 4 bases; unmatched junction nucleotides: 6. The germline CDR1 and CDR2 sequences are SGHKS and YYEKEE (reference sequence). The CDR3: CASSPGTGGYGYTF. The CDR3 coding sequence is TGTGCCAGCAGCCCCGGGACAGGAGGCTATGGCTACACCTTC.

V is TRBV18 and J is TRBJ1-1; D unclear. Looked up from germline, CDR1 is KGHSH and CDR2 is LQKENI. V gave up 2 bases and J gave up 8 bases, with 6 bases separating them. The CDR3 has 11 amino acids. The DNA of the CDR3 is TGTGCCAGCTCACCAGCCGAGGAAGCTTTCTTT. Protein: CASSPAEEAFF.

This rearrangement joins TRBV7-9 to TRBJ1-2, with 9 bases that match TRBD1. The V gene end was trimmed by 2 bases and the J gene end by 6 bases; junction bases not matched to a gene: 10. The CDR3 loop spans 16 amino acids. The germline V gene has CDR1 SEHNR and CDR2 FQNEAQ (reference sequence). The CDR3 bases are TGTGCCAGCAGCTTAACACCCCGGGACAGGGTGGATGGCTACACCTTC. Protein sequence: CASSLTPRDRVDGYTF.

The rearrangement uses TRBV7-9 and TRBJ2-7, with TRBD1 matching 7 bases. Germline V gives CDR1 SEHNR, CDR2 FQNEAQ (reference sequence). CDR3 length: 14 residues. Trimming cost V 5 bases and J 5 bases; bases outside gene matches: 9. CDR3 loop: CASSISTGTDEQYF. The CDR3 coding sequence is TGTGCCAGCAGCATATCGACAGGGACCGACGAGCAGTACTTC.

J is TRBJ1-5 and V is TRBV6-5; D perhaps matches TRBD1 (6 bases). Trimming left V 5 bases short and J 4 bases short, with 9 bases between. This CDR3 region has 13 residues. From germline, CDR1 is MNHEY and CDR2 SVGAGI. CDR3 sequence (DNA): TGTGCCAGCAGTCGACAGGAAAATCAGCCCCAGCATTTT. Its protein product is CASSRQENQPQHF.

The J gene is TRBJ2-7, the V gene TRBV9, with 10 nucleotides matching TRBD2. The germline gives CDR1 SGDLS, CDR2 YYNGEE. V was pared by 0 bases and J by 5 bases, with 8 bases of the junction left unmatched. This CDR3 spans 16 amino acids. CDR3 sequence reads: CASSVGDSGRGNEQYF. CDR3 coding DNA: TGTGCCAGCAGCGTAGGCGACAGCGGGAGGGGAAACGAGCAGTACTTC.

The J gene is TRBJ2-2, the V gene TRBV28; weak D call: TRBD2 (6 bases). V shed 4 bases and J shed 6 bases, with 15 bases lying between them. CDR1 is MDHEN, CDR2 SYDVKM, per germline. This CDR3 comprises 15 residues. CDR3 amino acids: CASSSGTGRAGELFF. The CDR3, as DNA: TGTGCCAGCAGTTCCGGGACTGGGCGGGCCGGGGAGCTGTTTTTT.

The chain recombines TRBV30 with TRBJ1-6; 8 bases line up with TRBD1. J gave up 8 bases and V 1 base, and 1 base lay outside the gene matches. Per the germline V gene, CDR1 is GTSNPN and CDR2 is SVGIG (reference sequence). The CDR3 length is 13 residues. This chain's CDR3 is CAWSDRGDSPLHF. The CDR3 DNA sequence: TGTGCCTGGAGTGACAGGGGGGATTCACCCCTCCACTTT.

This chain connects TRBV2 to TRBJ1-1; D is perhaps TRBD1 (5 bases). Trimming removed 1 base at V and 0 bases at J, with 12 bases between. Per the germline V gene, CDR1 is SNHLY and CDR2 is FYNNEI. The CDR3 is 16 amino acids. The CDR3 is CASSEEVGGMNTEAFF. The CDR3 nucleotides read TGTGCCAGCAGTGAAGAGGTGGGGGGTATGAACACTGAAGCTTTCTTT.

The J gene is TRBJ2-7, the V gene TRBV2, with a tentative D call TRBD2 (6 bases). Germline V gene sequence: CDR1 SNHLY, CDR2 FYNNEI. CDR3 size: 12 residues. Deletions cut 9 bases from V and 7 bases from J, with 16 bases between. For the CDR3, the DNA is TGTGCCAGTAAGGCGGGACTTGGGGAGCAGTACTTC. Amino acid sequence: CASKAGLGEQYF.

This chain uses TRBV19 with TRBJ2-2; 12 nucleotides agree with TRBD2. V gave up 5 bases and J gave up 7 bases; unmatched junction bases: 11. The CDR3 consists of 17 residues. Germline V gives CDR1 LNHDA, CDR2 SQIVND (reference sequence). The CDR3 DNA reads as TGTGCCAGTAGTCCTCGGACTAGCGGGATAGGGGACGGGGAGCTGTTTTTT. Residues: CASSPRTSGIGDGELFF.

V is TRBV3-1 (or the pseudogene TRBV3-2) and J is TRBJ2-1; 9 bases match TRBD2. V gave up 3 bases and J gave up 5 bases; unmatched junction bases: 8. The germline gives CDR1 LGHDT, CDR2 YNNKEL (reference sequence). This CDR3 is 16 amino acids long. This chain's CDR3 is CASSQQRLAVNNEQFF. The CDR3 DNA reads TGTGCCAGCAGCCAGCAAAGACTAGCGGTAAACAATGAGCAGTTCTTC.

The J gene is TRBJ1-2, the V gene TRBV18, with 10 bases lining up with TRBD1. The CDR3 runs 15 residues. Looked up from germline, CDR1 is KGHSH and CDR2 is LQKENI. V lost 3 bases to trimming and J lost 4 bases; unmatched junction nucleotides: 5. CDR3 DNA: TGTGCCAGCTCACCGCCGGGACAGGGGATCTATGGCTACACCTTC. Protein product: CASSPPGQGIYGYTF.

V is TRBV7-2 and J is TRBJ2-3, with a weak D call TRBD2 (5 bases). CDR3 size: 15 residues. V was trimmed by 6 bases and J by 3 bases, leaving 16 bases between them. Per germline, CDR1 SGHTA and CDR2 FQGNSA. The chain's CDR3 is CASSGYGRGTDTQYF. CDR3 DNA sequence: TGTGCCAGCAGTGGCTATGGGAGAGGAACAGATACGCAGTATTTT.

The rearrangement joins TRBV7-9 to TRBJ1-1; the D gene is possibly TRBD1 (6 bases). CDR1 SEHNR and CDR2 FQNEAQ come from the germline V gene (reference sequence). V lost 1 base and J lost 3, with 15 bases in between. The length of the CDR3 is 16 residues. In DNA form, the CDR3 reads TGTGCCAGCAGCTTAGGGCAGGGGCGTCGGGACACTGAAGCTTTCTTT. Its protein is CASSLGQGRRDTEAFF.

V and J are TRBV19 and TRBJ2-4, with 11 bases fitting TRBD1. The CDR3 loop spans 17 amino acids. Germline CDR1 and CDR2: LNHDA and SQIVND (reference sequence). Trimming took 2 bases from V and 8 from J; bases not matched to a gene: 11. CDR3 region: CASSILDRGLFLDIQYF. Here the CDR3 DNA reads TGTGCCAGTAGTATATTGGACAGGGGGCTCTTTCTTGACATTCAGTACTTC.

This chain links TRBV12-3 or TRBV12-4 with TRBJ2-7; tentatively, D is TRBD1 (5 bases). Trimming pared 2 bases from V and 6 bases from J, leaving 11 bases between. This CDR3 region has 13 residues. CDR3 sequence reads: CASSLIYRGEQYF. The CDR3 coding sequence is TGTGCCAGCAGTTTAATCTATAGGGGCGAGCAGTACTTC.